Presented here are 9 T cell receptor beta chains from one specimen sequenced in a study of blood T cell repertoires in COVID-19. TCRdb's copy holds only in-frame clones and misses some; the assay was immunoSEQ multiplex PCR. The sample lists fewer than 450,000 clones, approximately 90% occurring once. Sequenced material: PBMCs or T cells enriched from blood (not recorded which). The origin of the receptors is a woman under 30 who had recovered from COVID-19.

The V and J genes are TRBV9 and TRBJ1-1; D remains unclear. CDR3 length equals 15 residues. CDR1 SGDLS and CDR2 YYNGEE come from the germline V gene. The V end was cut by 1 base, the J end by 4 bases, with 14 bases between. CDR3 region: CASSVRPGEGTEAFF. DNA for the CDR3: TGTGCCAGCAGCGTACGACCGGGAGAGGGCACTGAAGCTTTCTTT.

This sequence joins TRBV7-3 and TRBJ2-1; tentative D call: TRBD2 (6 bases). Per germline, CDR1 SGHTA and CDR2 FQGTGA. CDR3 length equals 11 residues. V was pared by 8 bases and J by 6 bases, with 8 bases between. Here the CDR3 reads CASASANEQFF. The CDR3 DNA reads TGTGCCAGCGCTAGCGCCAATGAGCAGTTCTTC.

The rearrangement joins TRBV12-3 or TRBV12-4 to TRBJ1-2; D is possibly TRBD1 (6 bases). V lost 3 bases and J 4 bases, leaving 9 bases between the germline ends. The CDR3 is 13 amino acids. The CDR3 spells CASSFRGTYGYTF. CDR3 nucleotides: TGTGCCAGCAGTTTCAGGGGTACCTATGGCTACACCTTC.

In nucleotides, the CDR3 is TGTGCCAGCTCACGTACAACAGGGGGGCGAGAGACCCAGTACTTC. Translation gives CASSRTTGGRETQYF. The genes are TRBV18 and TRBJ2-5; TRBD1 agrees at 8 bases. CDR1 KGHSH and CDR2 LQKENI come from the germline V gene. Trimming cost V 4 bases and J 4 bases; bases outside gene matches: 8. The CDR3 is made up of 15 amino acids.

This clone was seen once. The J gene is TRBJ1-1, the V gene TRBV10-1; D perhaps matches TRBD1 (6 bases). Trimming removed 0 bases from V and 4 bases from J, with 12 bases in between. The CDR3 runs to 15 residues. Germline V CDR1 and CDR2: WNHNN, SYGVQD (reference sequence). This chain's CDR3 is CASSESRGIGTEAFF. DNA for the CDR3: TGCGCCAGCAGTGAGTCGAGGGGGATTGGCACTGAAGCTTTCTTT.

CDR3 residues: CASTSDSYSNQPQHF. For the CDR3, the DNA is TGTGCCAGTACCTCCGACAGCTATAGCAATCAGCCCCAGCATTTT. This sequence joins TRBV19 and TRBJ1-5, with TRBD1 as a possible D gene (5 bases). The CDR3 covers 15 residues. V was cut by 7 bases and J by 0 bases, with 13 bases left in between. Per the germline V gene, CDR1 is LNHDA and CDR2 is SQIVND (reference sequence).

This chain uses TRBV3-1 (or the pseudogene TRBV3-2) with TRBJ1-4, with 8 bases matching TRBD1. CDR3 length: 19 amino acids. Looked up from germline, CDR1 is LGHDT and CDR2 is YNNKEL (reference sequence). Trimming cost V 1 base and J 0 bases; bases outside gene matches: 10. CDR3 residues: CASSQGGQVTVATNEKLFF. The CDR3 DNA reads TGTGCCAGCAGCCAAGGGGGACAGGTGACAGTTGCAACTAATGAAAAACTGTTTTTT.

V and J are TRBV5-1 and TRBJ2-1; the match to TRBD2 covers 14 bases. From germline, CDR1 is SGHRS and CDR2 YFSETQ. Germline trimming cut 3 bases from V and 9 bases from J; bases unmatched to any gene: 2. The CDR3 is 14 amino acids. The CDR3 region is CASSYGTSGGEQFF. CDR3 coding DNA: TGCGCCAGCAGCTACGGGACTAGCGGGGGTGAGCAGTTCTTC.

The rearrangement joins TRBV27 to TRBJ1-1; possibly TRBD1 for D (5 bases). Germline V CDR1 and CDR2: MNHEY, SMNVEV (reference sequence). This CDR3 has 15 residues. The ends were cut back, 4 bases at V and 2 bases at J, with 14 bases in the middle. The CDR3 is CASSSKQEPNTEAFF. CDR3 nucleotides: TGTGCCAGCAGTTCCAAACAGGAACCTAACACTGAAGCTTTCTTT.